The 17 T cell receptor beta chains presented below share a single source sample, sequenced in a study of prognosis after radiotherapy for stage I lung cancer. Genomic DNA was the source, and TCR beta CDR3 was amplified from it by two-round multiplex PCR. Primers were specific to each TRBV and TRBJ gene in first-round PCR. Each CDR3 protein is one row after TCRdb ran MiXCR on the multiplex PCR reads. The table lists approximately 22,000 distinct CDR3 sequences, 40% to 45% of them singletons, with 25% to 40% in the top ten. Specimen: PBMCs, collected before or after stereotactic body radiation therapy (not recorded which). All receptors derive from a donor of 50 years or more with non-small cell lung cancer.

The CDR3 here is CASGRRDGTGVSPLHF. As DNA, the CDR3 is TGCGCCAGCGGACGACGAGATGGGACAGGGGTTTCACCCCTCCACTTT. V is TRBV5-1 and J is TRBJ1-6; 10 bases are shared with TRBD1. This CDR3 contains 16 residues. Unmatched junction bases numbered 13, after V lost 7 bases and J lost 9 bases. Germline V gives CDR1 SGHRS, CDR2 YFSETQ.

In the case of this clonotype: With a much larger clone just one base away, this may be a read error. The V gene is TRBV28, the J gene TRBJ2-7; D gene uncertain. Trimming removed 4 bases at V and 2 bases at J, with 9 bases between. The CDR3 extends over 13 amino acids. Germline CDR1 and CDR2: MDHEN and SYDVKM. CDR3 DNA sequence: TGTGCCAGCAGTTCACAGTCCCCCTACGAGCAGTACTTC. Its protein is CASSSQSPYEQYF.

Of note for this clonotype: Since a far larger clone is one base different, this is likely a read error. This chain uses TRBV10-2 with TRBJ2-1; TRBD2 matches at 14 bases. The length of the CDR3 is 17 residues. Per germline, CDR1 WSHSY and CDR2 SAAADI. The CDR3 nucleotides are TGTGCCAGCAGTGACGGGACTAGCGGGAGTGAGGTCTATGAGCAGTTCTTC. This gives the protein CASSDGTSGSEVYEQFF.

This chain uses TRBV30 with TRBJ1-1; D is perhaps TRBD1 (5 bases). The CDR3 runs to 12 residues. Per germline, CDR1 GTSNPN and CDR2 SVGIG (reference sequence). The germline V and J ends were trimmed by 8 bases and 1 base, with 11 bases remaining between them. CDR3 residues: CATGRPNTEAFF. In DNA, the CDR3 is TGTGCCACGGGACGGCCGAACACTGAAGCTTTCTTT.

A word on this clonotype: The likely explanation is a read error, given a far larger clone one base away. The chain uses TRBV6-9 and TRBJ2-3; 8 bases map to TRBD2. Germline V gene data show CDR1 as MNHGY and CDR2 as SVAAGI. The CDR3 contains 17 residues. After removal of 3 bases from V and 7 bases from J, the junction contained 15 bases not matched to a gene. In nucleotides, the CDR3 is TGTGCCAGCAGTTACTCGATGTCATCGGGAGGGACATATACGCAGTATTTT. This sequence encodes CASSYSMSSGGTYTQYF.

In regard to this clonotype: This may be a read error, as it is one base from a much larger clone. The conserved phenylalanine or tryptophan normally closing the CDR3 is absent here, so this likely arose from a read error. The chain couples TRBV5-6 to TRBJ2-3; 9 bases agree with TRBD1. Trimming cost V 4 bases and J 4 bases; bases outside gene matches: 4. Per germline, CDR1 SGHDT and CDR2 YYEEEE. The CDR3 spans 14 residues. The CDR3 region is CASSPGTGSDTQYL. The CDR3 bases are TGTGCCAGCAGCCCCGGGACAGGGTCAGATACGCAGTATCTT.

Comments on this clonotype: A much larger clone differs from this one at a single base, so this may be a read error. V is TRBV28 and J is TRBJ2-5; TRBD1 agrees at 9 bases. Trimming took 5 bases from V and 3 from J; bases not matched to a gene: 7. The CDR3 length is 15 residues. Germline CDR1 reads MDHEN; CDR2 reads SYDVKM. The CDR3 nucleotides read TGTGCCAGCAGTCCGTCCGGGACAGGGAAAGAGACCCAGTACTTC. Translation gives CASSPSGTGKETQYF.

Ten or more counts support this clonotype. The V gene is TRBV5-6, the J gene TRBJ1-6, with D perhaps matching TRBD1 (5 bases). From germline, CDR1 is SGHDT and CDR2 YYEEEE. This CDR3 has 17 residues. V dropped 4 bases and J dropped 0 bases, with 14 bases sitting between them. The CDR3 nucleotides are TGTGCCAGCAGCCGAGAGGGACGGAGCTCCTATAATTCACCCCTCCACTTT. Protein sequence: CASSREGRSSYNSPLHF.

CDR3 loop: CASSLESGNTIYF. CDR3 DNA: TGTGCCAGTAGCTTAGAATCTGGAAACACCATATATTTT. This chain connects TRBV19 to TRBJ1-3; D is undetermined. This CDR3 spans 13 amino acids. V lost 6 bases, J lost 1 base, and 7 bases lay in between. Germline CDR1 and CDR2: LNHDA and SQIVND (reference sequence).

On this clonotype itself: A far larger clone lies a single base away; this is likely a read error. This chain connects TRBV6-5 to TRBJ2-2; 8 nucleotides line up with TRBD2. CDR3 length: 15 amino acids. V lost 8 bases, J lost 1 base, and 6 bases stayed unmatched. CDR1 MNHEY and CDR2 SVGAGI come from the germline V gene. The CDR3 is CASLRTSWNTGELFF. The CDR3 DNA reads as TGTGCCAGCCTCAGGACTAGCTGGAACACCGGGGAGCTGTTTTTT.

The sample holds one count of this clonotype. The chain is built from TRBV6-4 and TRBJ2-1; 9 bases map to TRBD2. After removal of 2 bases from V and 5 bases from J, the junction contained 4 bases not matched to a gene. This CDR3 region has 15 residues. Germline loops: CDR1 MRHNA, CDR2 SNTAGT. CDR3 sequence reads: CASSDSGRLNNEQFF. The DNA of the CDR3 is TGTGCCAGCAGTGACAGCGGGAGGCTTAACAATGAGCAGTTCTTC.

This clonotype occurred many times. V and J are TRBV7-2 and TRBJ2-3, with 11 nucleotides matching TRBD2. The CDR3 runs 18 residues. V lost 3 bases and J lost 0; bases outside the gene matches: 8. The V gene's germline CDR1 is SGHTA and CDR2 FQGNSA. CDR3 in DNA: TGTGCCAGCAGCTTCCGCTTAAGACTAGCGGGAAGCACAGATACGCAGTATTTT. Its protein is CASSFRLRLAGSTDTQYF.

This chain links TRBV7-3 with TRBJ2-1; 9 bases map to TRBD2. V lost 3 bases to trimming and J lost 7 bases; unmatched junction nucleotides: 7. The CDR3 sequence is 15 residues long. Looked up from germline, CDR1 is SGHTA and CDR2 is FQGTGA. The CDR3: CASSLDSGSGNEQFF. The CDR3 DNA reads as TGTGCCAGCAGCTTGGATAGCGGGAGCGGGAATGAGCAGTTCTTC. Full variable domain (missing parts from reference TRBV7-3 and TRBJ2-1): GAGVSQTPSNKVTEKGKYVELRCDPISGHTALYWYRQSLGQGPEFLIYFQGTGAADDSGLPNDRFFAVRPEGSVSTLKIQRTERGDSAVYLCASSLDSGSGNEQFFGPGTRLTVL.

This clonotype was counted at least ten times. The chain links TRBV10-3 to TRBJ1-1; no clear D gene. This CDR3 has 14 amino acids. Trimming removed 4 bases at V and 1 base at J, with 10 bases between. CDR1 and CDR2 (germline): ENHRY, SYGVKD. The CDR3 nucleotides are TGTGCCATCAGTGTATCCGGGAGGAACACTGAAGCTTTCTTT. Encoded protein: CAISVSGRNTEAFF.

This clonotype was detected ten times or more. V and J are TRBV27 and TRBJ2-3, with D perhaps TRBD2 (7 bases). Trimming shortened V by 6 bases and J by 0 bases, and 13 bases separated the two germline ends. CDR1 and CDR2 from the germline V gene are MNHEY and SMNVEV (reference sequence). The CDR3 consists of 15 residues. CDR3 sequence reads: CASSSGTPSTDTQYF. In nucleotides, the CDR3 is TGTGCCAGCAGCAGCGGGACACCTAGCACAGATACGCAGTATTTT.

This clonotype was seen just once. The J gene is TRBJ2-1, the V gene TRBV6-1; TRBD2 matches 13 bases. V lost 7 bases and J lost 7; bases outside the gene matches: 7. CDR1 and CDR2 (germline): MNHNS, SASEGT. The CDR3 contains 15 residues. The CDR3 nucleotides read TGTGCCAGCATTCCTGGACTAGCGGGAGTAAATGAGCAGTTCTTC. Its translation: CASIPGLAGVNEQFF.

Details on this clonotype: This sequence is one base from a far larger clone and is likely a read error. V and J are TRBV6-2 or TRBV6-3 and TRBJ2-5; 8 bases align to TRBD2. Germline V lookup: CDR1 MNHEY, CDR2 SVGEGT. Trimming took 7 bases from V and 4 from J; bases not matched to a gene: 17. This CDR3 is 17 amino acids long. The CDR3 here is CASIDSRSGSGSETQYF. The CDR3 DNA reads TGTGCCAGCATTGACTCAAGGAGCGGGAGTGGCTCAGAGACCCAGTACTTC.